Below, one TCR beta chain is given with its context. The data were obtained in a study of technical replicates of blood from a handful of donors. Per germline, CDR1 MDHEN and CDR2 SYDVKM. Unmatched junction bases numbered 5, after V lost 6 bases and J lost 0 bases. The CDR3 is 15 amino acids. Sequencing was performed with immunoSEQ multiplex PCR; in TCRdb, only in-frame clones are kept and a portion is missing. The sample lists about 81,000 clones, about 97% occurring once. The receptor's source is a human donor in good health. Sequencing input: T cells isolated from PBMCs. The chain carries TRBV28 and TRBJ2-7; TRBD2 agrees at 10 bases. CDR3 nucleotides: TGTGCCAGCAGCCAGGGACTAGCGACCTCCTACGAGCAGTACTTC. Translation gives CASSQGLATSYEQYF.